Following are 22 T cell receptor beta chains from one sample sequenced in a study of vaccination and CD4 T cells after COVID-19. Sequenced with the Oncomine TCR Beta short-read assay was DNA taken from cultured CD4+ T cells. TCRdb re-called the PCR reads through MiXCR, storing one row per CDR3 protein. This repertoire shows 5,500 to 8,000 distinct CDR3 sequences, about 20% found once; its top ten account for 20% to 30%. Treatment defined: roughly 11-day PBMC culture with coronavirus spike peptide pools or control peptides (ViraFEST assay). These receptors have no known antigen. Sequencing used CD4+ T cells from blood, cultured in vitro, obtained after SARS-CoV-2 vaccination. Receptors were obtained from a human donor who had recovered from COVID-19.

V is TRBV5-5 and J is TRBJ2-5, with a weak D call TRBD2 (6 bases). CDR3 size: 16 residues. Trimming cost V 1 base and J 0 bases, with 13 bases left between them. The germline gives CDR1 SGHKS, CDR2 YYEKEE (reference sequence). CDR3 coding DNA: TGTGCCAGCAGCTTGCGGGGGAAAACGTACCAAGAGACCCAGTACTTC. Its protein product is CASSLRGKTYQETQYF.

This clonotype has more than one count but fewer than ten. The chain links TRBV4-3 to TRBJ2-7; TRBD2 matches at 10 bases. Trimming at V came to 2 bases and at J to 6 bases, leaving 7 bases not matched to a gene. CDR1 LGHNA and CDR2 YSLEER come from the germline V gene. CDR3 size: 15 residues. CDR3 in amino acids: CASSQQAAGGSEQYF. The CDR3 DNA is TGCGCCAGCAGCCAACAGGCAGCGGGAGGGAGCGAGCAGTACTTC.

This chain joins TRBV7-8 and TRBJ1-3; D call uncertain. V lost 5 bases, J lost 4 bases, and 6 bases lay in between. CDR3 length equals 12 residues. Germline loops: CDR1 SGHVS, CDR2 FQNEAQ. The chain's CDR3 is CASSPRGNTIYF. The CDR3 DNA is TGTGCCAGCAGCCCCAGAGGAAACACCATATATTTT.

V gene TRBV10-3 combines with J gene TRBJ2-1, with 7 bases identical to TRBD2. The CDR3 has 14 residues. The V segment lost 9 bases and the J segment 5 bases; nucleotides outside the gene matches: 10. Germline assignment: CDR1 ENHRY and CDR2 SYGVKD. This chain's CDR3 is CAIRAGVGNNEQFF. CDR3 DNA: TGTGCCATTCGGGCGGGAGTCGGCAACAATGAGCAGTTCTTC.

The chain couples TRBV5-4 to TRBJ1-1; tentative D call: TRBD1 (5 bases). The CDR3 contains 14 residues. V lost 0 bases, J lost 1 base, and 7 bases lay in between. Looked up from germline, CDR1 is SGHNT and CDR2 is YYREEE (reference sequence). In nucleotides, the CDR3 is TGTGCCAGCAGCTTGGGACAGCCGAACACTGAAGCTTTCTTT. It translates to CASSLGQPNTEAFF.

The rearrangement joins TRBV7-6 to TRBJ2-1, with 10 positions matching TRBD2. Germline V CDR1 and CDR2: SGHVS, FNYEAQ. The CDR3 loop spans 17 amino acids. Trimming removed 1 base from V and 6 bases from J; junction bases left unmatched: 9. In nucleotides, the CDR3 is TGTGCCAGCAGCTTAGGGGTAGTAGCGGGAGGAGGCAATGAGCAGTTCTTC. Translation: CASSLGVVAGGGNEQFF.

The chain joins TRBV2 to TRBJ2-3; D uncertain. CDR3 length equals 14 residues. Germline-derived CDR1 and CDR2 are SNHLY and FYNNEI. The ends were cut back, 6 bases at V and 0 bases at J, with 10 bases in the middle. The CDR3 coding sequence is TGTGCCAGCAGGGTAACACAAAGCACAGATACGCAGTATTTT. As protein: CASRVTQSTDTQYF.

By proportion, this clonotype is medium-sized (0.01 to 0.1%). The chain is built from TRBV5-1 and TRBJ2-7, with 8 bases identical to TRBD1. The CDR3 covers 14 residues. Per germline, CDR1 SGHRS and CDR2 YFSETQ. V lost 4 bases and J lost 3; bases outside the gene matches: 6. The CDR3 bases are TGCGCCAGCAGCCTACAGGGGGAGAGCTACGAGCAGTACTTC. It encodes CASSLQGESYEQYF.

This clonotype was found a few times. The chain is built from TRBV6-2 or TRBV6-3 and TRBJ2-7; TRBD1 matches at 10 bases. The CDR3 contains 15 residues. Germline assignment: CDR1 MNHEY and CDR2 SVGEGT. With V trimmed by 6 bases and J by 0 bases, 5 bases remained unmatched. The CDR3 DNA reads TGTGCCAGCAGACGGGGGACAGGGGTCTCCTACGAGCAGTACTTC. As protein: CASRRGTGVSYEQYF.

The V call is TRBV29-1, the J call TRBJ2-7, with a tentative D call TRBD2 (5 bases). Trimming cost V 5 bases and J 5 bases, with 13 bases left between them. This CDR3 contains 12 residues. Germline-derived CDR1 and CDR2 are SQVTM and ANQGSEA. The DNA of the CDR3 is TGCAGCGTTAGCCCCTCCGGGAACGAGCAGTACTTC. It codes for CSVSPSGNEQYF.

This chain connects TRBV20-1 to TRBJ2-1; D not certain. Germline loops: CDR1 DFQATT, CDR2 SNEGSKA (reference sequence). This CDR3 has 14 amino acids. Deletions cut 7 bases from V and 1 base from J, with 14 bases between. The CDR3 loop reads CSVSASFSYNEQFF. As DNA, the CDR3 is TGCAGTGTCAGCGCGTCGTTTTCCTACAATGAGCAGTTCTTC.

This chain connects TRBV4-1 to TRBJ2-5; 12 positions match TRBD2. V shed 6 bases, J shed 5 bases, and the junction held 10 bases outside the gene matches. The CDR3 extends over 16 amino acids. Germline V lookup: CDR1 MGHRA, CDR2 YSYEKL. CDR3: CASRERTSGNGETQYF. CDR3 DNA sequence: TGCGCCAGCAGGGAAAGGACTAGCGGGAATGGGGAGACCCAGTACTTC.

This clonotype qualifies as medium-sized (0.01 to 0.1%). An end of the junction differs from the germline gene, which may be a read error. V is TRBV7-7 and J is TRBJ2-5, with D perhaps matching TRBD1 (5 bases). Germline CDR1 and CDR2: SSHAT and FNYEAQ (reference sequence). This CDR3 contains 14 residues. The CDR3, as DNA: TGTGCTAGCAGCTTGCAAGGGGCCGAAGGGGCCCAGTACTTC. This translates into CASSLQGAEGAQYF. Complete variable domain (other parts from reference TRBV7-7 and TRBJ2-5): GAGVSQSPRYKVTKRGQDVTLRCDPISSHATLYWYQQALGQGPEFLTYFNYEAQPDKSGLPSDRFSAERPEGSISTLTIQRTEQRDSAMYRCASSLQGAEGAQYFGPGTRLLVL.

The rearrangement links TRBV6-1 to TRBJ1-1; D is possibly TRBD1 (5 bases). The CDR3 extends over 13 amino acids. Germline V gene lookup returns CDR1 MNHNS and CDR2 SASEGT. Deletions cut 6 bases from V and 0 bases from J, with 8 bases between. CDR3 loop: CASSLTVNTEAFF. Here the CDR3 DNA reads TGTGCCAGCAGCCTGACAGTGAACACTGAAGCTTTCTTT.

This clonotype has just a few counts. The chain uses TRBV19 and TRBJ2-7; D might be TRBD2 (7 bases). V gave up 7 bases and J gave up 3 bases, with 13 bases separating them. CDR1 and CDR2 from the germline V gene are LNHDA and SQIVND (reference sequence). The CDR3 consists of 13 residues. CDR3 in DNA: TGTGCCAGTACGAGCGGGGACAACTACGAGCAGTACTTC. Its translation: CASTSGDNYEQYF.

This clonotype appeared a few times. At one end, the junction sequence differs from germline, possibly due to a read error. CDR3 sequence: CAWTTGTIDGLWF. CDR3 bases: TGTGCCTGGACGACCGGGACGATAGATGGTCTTTGGTTT. V usage is TRBV30 and J usage is TRBJ1-6; weak D call: TRBD1 (5 bases). The germline gives CDR1 GTSNPN, CDR2 SVGIG (reference sequence). The CDR3 sequence is 13 residues long.

This chain joins TRBV2 and TRBJ2-5; TRBD1 matches at 8 bases. The trim removed 9 bases at V and 4 bases at J, leaving 10 bases unmatched. Germline V lookup: CDR1 SNHLY, CDR2 FYNNEI. There are 14 residues in the CDR3. CDR3 in amino acids: CASPGGLGLETQYF. CDR3 DNA: TGTGCCAGTCCAGGGGGCTTAGGATTAGAGACCCAGTACTTC.

This clonotype is medium-sized within its sample. The chain uses TRBV7-2 and TRBJ1-5; TRBD1 is a possible D gene (6 bases). Germline V gives CDR1 SGHTA, CDR2 FQGNSA. Trimming removed 4 bases from V and 4 bases from J, with 8 bases in between. CDR3 size: 13 residues. CDR3 amino acids: CASSSDRNQPQHF. The CDR3 DNA reads as TGTGCCAGCAGCTCGGACAGAAATCAGCCCCAGCATTTT.

This clonotype is deemed medium-sized. The rearrangement joins TRBV7-3 to TRBJ2-5; 8 bases align to TRBD1. Germline CDR1 SGHTA, CDR2 FQGTGA. The V and J ends lost 3 bases and 5 bases, in that order; junction bases with no gene match: 8. The CDR3 totals 15 residues. In DNA form, the CDR3 reads TGTGCCAGCAGCTTGGGGACAGGAAGGACGGAGACCCAGTACTTC. This codes for CASSLGTGRTETQYF.

The table lists this clonotype with a few counts. This sequence joins TRBV27 and TRBJ2-2; D is perhaps TRBD2 (7 bases). CDR3 length equals 14 residues. Trimming took 8 bases from V and 6 from J, leaving 16 bases between them. Germline CDR1 MNHEY, CDR2 SMNVEV (reference sequence). The CDR3 DNA reads as TGTGCCAGCCGATGGGGGGGGGGCCCCGGGGAGCTGTTTTTT. Protein: CASRWGGGPGELFF.

This chain connects TRBV11-2 to TRBJ2-3, with 7 bases fitting TRBD1. Germline CDR1 and CDR2: SGHAT and FQNNGV. CDR3 length: 14 amino acids. V shed 5 bases and J 3 bases; nucleotides not matched to a gene: 5. The CDR3 spells CASSQTGLTDTQYF. CDR3 nucleotide sequence: TGTGCCAGCAGCCAGACAGGGTTGACAGATACGCAGTATTTT.

This chain links TRBV6-5 with TRBJ2-3; D might be TRBD1 or TRBD2, each matching 5 bases. The CDR3 consists of 15 residues. Trimming left V 0 bases short and J 4 bases short, with 11 bases between. Looked up from germline, CDR1 is MNHEY and CDR2 is SVGAGI. In DNA form, the CDR3 reads TGTGCCAGCAGTTACTCGGGGGTTGCCCCAGATACGCAGTATTTT. Amino acid sequence: CASSYSGVAPDTQYF.